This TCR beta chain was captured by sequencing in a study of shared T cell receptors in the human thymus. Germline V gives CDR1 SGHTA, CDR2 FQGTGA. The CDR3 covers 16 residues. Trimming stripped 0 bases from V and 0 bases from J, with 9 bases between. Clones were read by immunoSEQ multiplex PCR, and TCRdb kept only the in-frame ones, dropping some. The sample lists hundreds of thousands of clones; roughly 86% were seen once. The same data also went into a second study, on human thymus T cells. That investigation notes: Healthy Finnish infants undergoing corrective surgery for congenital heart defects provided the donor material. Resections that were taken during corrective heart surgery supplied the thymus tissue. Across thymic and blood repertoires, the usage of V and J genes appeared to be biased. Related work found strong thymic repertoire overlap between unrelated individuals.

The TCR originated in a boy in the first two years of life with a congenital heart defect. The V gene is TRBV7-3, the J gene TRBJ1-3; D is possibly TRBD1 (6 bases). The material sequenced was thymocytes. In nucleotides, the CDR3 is TGTGCCAGCAGCTTAACGGGGGCAAGCTCTGGAAACACCATATATTTT. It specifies CASSLTGASSGNTIYF.